The T cell receptor beta chain described here comes from a study of T cells after yellow fever vaccination. V was clipped by 0 bases and J by 0 bases, with 12 bases between them. This CDR3 region has 17 residues. Germline V lookup: CDR1 ENHRY, CDR2 SYGVKD. This clonotype occurred many times. TCRdb analysed the 5' RACE reads with MiXCR anew, one entry per CDR3 protein. This table holds 170,000 or so distinct CDR3 sequences, roughly 6.2% found once. This sample comprised CD4+ T cells sorted from PBMCs, obtained on the day of the first yellow fever vaccination. This sequence originates from a young man who received the YFV17D yellow fever vaccine. This rearrangement joins TRBV10-3 to TRBJ2-1; D perhaps matches TRBD1 (6 bases). The CDR3 sequence is CAISESKEGVSYNEQFF. CDR3 nucleotide sequence: TGTGCCATCAGTGAGTCAAAAGAGGGGGTCTCCTACAATGAGCAGTTCTTC.